Listed below are T cell receptor beta chains from one sample, sequenced in a study of blood T cells in healthy people across ages. Each CDR3 protein gets one entry after TCRdb re-called the 5' RACE reads with MiXCR. The table records about 640,000 distinct CDR3 sequences, roughly 58% of them present only once. Sequencing was carried out using blood. These receptors were collected from a man between 60 and 75 years old in good health. The conserved cysteine and the conserved F or W are not part of the CDR3 here. A D gene is named only where the DNA matches it firmly.

J,D,V,length,CDR3
TRBJ2-5,-,TRBV11-2,13,ASSLNAAGQATQY
TRBJ2-3,TRBD2,TRBV20-1,13,SGGLAGGSTDTQY
TRBJ2-7,-,TRBV13,10,ASSTGSWEQY
TRBJ1-2,-,TRBV20-1,11,SASLDVLGGYT
TRBJ2-5,-,TRBV3-1,11,ASSPPGRETQY
TRBJ2-2,-,TRBV3-1,14,ASSQDGAGNTGELF
TRBJ2-1,TRBD2,TRBV3-1,14,ASSQEPGLAGIEQF
TRBJ2-5,-,TRBV29-1,11,SVEGQAVETQY
TRBJ2-3,-,TRBV9,15,ASSVEPGTRAKDTQY
TRBJ1-2,TRBD1,TRBV3-1,11,ASSPDRARGYT
TRBJ2-7,-,TRBV7-9,10,ASSSSMVEQY
TRBJ2-6,-,TRBV10-3,15,AIRGDNSISGANVLT
TRBJ1-4,-,TRBV5-1,14,ASSPGGGVTNEKLF
TRBJ2-3,TRBD2,TRBV20-1,18,SARDWGGGGTAFGTDTQY
TRBJ2-1,TRBD2,TRBV3-1,14,ASSPTSGGPWNEQF
TRBJ2-5,TRBD2,TRBV12-3/TRBV12-4,16,ASSVGLAGGPLQETQY
TRBJ2-6,-,TRBV6-5,14,ASAWDTLSGANVLT
TRBJ1-5,-,TRBV5-1,12,ASSPDASNQPQH
TRBJ2-3,TRBD2,TRBV20-1,13,SARDTSGGADTQY
TRBJ2-7,TRBD2,TRBV4-1,14,ASSQDTRTSSPEQY
TRBJ2-1,-,TRBV11-2,10,ASSLLVGGQF
TRBJ2-1,-,TRBV6-4,11,ASSEVRDTEQF
TRBJ2-7,TRBD2,TRBV2,13,ASSVPSGGTYEQY
TRBJ2-2,-,TRBV10-1,12,ASSESSGTGELF
TRBJ2-1,TRBD2,TRBV12-3/TRBV12-4,13,ASSPLAGGTNEQF
-,-,TRBV11-2,14,ASSLVSAGSPYEQY
TRBJ2-3,-,TRBV20-1,11,SALTQETDTQY
TRBJ1-5,-,TRBV12-3/TRBV12-4,11,ASRGGEHQPQH
TRBJ2-5,TRBD2,TRBV7-7,16,ASSFGSFSGEAEETQY
TRBJ2-1,TRBD2,TRBV20-1,15,SARGLAGGRSYNEQF
TRBJ2-3,-,TRBV3-1,13,ASSRQAGVADTQY
TRBJ1-4,-,TRBV2,13,ASSERGKANEKLF
TRBJ2-1,-,TRBV29-1,12,SVEGYSSYNEQF
TRBJ1-2,TRBD1,TRBV20-1,12,SASQGQGQYGYT
TRBJ1-2,TRBD1,TRBV29-1,10,SVARGEGGYT
TRBJ2-1,-,TRBV11-1,16,ASSSGAGAWGSYNEQF
TRBJ2-7,-,TRBV29-1,13,SVQTSQGVGYEQY
-,TRBD2,TRBV4-1,14,ASSQSSGGAMETQY
TRBJ1-1,-,TRBV20-1,14,SARDGRGHWGTEAF
TRBJ1-2,-,TRBV25-1,15,ASSELGSTDRLWGYT
TRBJ2-4,-,TRBV2,12,ASSGQAVTNIQY
TRBJ1-5,-,TRBV6-6,12,ASSYLRWDQPQH
TRBJ2-6,-,TRBV27,14,ASSSRGLSGANVLT
TRBJ2-5,TRBD1,TRBV4-2,13,ASSQDFQGEETQY
TRBJ2-7,TRBD1,TRBV20-1,13,SARGFAGQGSEQY
TRBJ2-3,-,TRBV5-1,16,ASSRKPGGQGGADTQY
TRBJ1-2,-,TRBV4-1,13,ASSPYEVARYGYT
TRBJ1-6,-,TRBV12-3/TRBV12-4,14,ASSLGKGSYNSPLH
TRBJ2-5,-,TRBV3-1,13,ASTPTTNSLETQY
TRBJ2-3,-,TRBV5-1,14,ASREDPGVSTDTQY
TRBJ2-7,-,TRBV12-3/TRBV12-4,10,ASSLLASEQY
TRBJ1-5,-,TRBV4-2,13,ASSQEVRGNQPQH
TRBJ2-5,-,TRBV6-1,12,ASIPLGEVETQY
TRBJ2-3,-,TRBV19,12,ASSLEASTDTQY